The subject of this entry is one T cell receptor (beta chain). Per the study methods: Quantification of nucleated cells was approximated via reference gene primer amplification. Profiled with immunoSEQ multiplex PCR; TCRdb holds only in-frame clones, not every one. D and trimming come from the DNA, and the V and J calls and clone size come from that table. The sample yields almost 350,000 clones, 88% seen once. This entry comes from a study of blood T cell repertoires in COVID-19. Whole-study context: PBMCs, B-cell-depleted T cells, or T cells were the source of the cDNA or gDNA that made up the material.

Participants were aged roughly 18 to 100 years from about two dozen US areas. Each participant's cohort was designated according to participant-reported clinical history. Per germline, CDR1 SGHRS and CDR2 YFSETQ. The CDR3 contains 14 residues. Trimming cost V 6 bases and J 4 bases, with 16 bases left between them. The V call is TRBV5-1, the J call TRBJ1-1, with no clear D. What was sequenced was PBMCs or T cells enriched from blood (not recorded which). The sequence came from a woman aged 30 to 39 who had been exposed to COVID-19. The CDR3 is CASKLFVGGTEAFF. The DNA for the CDR3 is TGCGCCAGCAAATTATTCGTTGGAGGCACTGAAGCTTTCTTT.